This T cell receptor beta chain appears in the sequencing data of a study of T cell responses to AZD1222 COVID-19 vaccine. TCRdb keeps only in-frame clones here, not all; method: immunoSEQ multiplex PCR. Of 100,000 to 150,000 clones detected, about 86% appear once; the ten largest clones hold 15% to 20%. Germline-derived CDR1 and CDR2 are KGHSH and LQKENI. CDR3 length: 16 amino acids. The V gene end was trimmed by 5 bases and the J gene end by 7 bases; junction bases not matched to a gene: 13. The rearrangement uses TRBV18 and TRBJ1-4; 7 bases are shared with TRBD1. The origin of this receptor is an adult who received the AZD1222 COVID-19 vaccine. Sequencing was performed on peripheral blood, taken 28 days after the second AZD1222 dose. The CDR3 coding sequence is TGTGCCAGCTCATCCTTAGGGGGCGGAAATGGTGAAAAACTGTTTTTT. Its translation: CASSSLGGGNGEKLFF.